Shown below are 23 T cell receptor beta chains from a single sample sequenced in a study of blood T cell repertoires in COVID-19. The table came from immunoSEQ multiplex PCR; TCRdb's copy has only in-frame clones and leaves some out. The sample consists of under 20,000 clones, about 86% of them appearing once. Specimen: peripheral blood. These receptors originate from a human donor in a cohort sampled during active COVID-19.

J is TRBJ2-5 and V is TRBV5-1, with 7 bases matching TRBD1. The V segment lost 3 bases and the J segment 4 bases; nucleotides outside the gene matches: 15. The germline gives CDR1 SGHRS, CDR2 YFSETQ. The CDR3 sequence is 17 residues long. The CDR3: CASSSTPGLRGRETQYF. CDR3 DNA: TGCGCCAGCAGCTCAACCCCAGGTTTGAGGGGGCGAGAGACCCAGTACTTC.

Within the sample, this clone is medium-sized. J is TRBJ2-2 and V is TRBV7-9; perhaps TRBD2 as D (6 bases). V was trimmed by 7 bases and J by 4 bases, leaving 16 bases between them. The CDR3 contains 15 residues. Looked up from germline, CDR1 is SEHNR and CDR2 is FQNEAQ (reference sequence). The CDR3 coding sequence is TGTGCCAGCACCGACTGGAGGGAAACCACCGGGGAGCTGTTTTTT. This translates into CASTDWRETTGELFF.

J is TRBJ2-7 and V is TRBV2; weak D call: TRBD1 (6 bases). CDR1 and CDR2 from the germline V gene are SNHLY and FYNNEI. The CDR3 totals 15 residues. V lost 0 bases and J 6 bases, leaving 15 bases between the germline ends. For the CDR3, the DNA is TGTGCCAGCAGTGAAGCCCTCCTGGGGGCGGGCGAGCAGTACTTC. Its translation: CASSEALLGAGEQYF.

In this sample, this clone turned up a few times. The chain employs TRBV19 and TRBJ2-3; possibly TRBD2 for D (6 bases). Germline values: CDR1 LNHDA, CDR2 SQIVND (reference sequence). V shed 2 bases and J shed 0 bases, with 12 bases lying between them. This CDR3 is built from 16 residues. This CDR3 reads CASSIRSGTSTDTQYF. CDR3 sequence (DNA): TGTGCCAGTAGTATAAGGTCCGGGACTAGCACAGATACGCAGTATTTT.

This clone came up once. V is TRBV30 and J is TRBJ1-4; TRBD1 matches at 11 bases. The CDR3 is made up of 13 amino acids. Germline V gene lookup returns CDR1 GTSNPN and CDR2 SVGIG (reference sequence). With 7 bases clipped from V and 7 bases from J, the junction kept 5 bases outside the gene matches. The CDR3 DNA sequence: TGTGCCTCGGGACAGGGGGAAGGTGAAAAACTGTTTTTT. This translates into CASGQGEGEKLFF.

V gene TRBV7-9 combines with J gene TRBJ1-1; possibly TRBD1 for D (5 bases). This CDR3 contains 13 residues. Germline V gene sequence: CDR1 SEHNR, CDR2 FQNEAQ (reference sequence). The V end was cut by 3 bases, the J end by 4 bases, with 9 bases between. The DNA of the CDR3 is TGTGCCAGCAGCTTTGAGCAGGGCACTGAAGCTTTCTTT. It encodes CASSFEQGTEAFF.

This clone has a handful of counts. The V call is TRBV5-6, the J call TRBJ2-7, with TRBD1 as a possible D gene (5 bases). Trimming took 2 bases from V and 2 from J, leaving 14 bases between them. Germline V CDR1 and CDR2: SGHDT, YYEEEE. The CDR3 sequence is 15 residues long. CDR3 coding DNA: TGTGCCAGCAGCTTCTTCCAGGGATCCACCTACGAGCAGTACTTC. Its protein is CASSFFQGSTYEQYF.

This clone was recorded once. The J gene is TRBJ2-1, the V gene TRBV28, with 8 nucleotides matching TRBD2. With V trimmed by 8 bases and J by 4 bases, 13 bases remained unmatched. CDR3 size: 16 residues. Germline V CDR1 and CDR2: MDHEN, SYDVKM. DNA of the CDR3: TGTGCCAGCGGAAACAGGTACCGGGAGGGATACAATGAGCAGTTCTTC. It is translated as CASGNRYREGYNEQFF.

The chain joins TRBV5-6 to TRBJ1-2, with 8 bases matching TRBD1. Per germline, CDR1 SGHDT and CDR2 YYEEEE. The CDR3 extends over 14 amino acids. The ends lost 1 base at V and 4 bases at J; junction bases unmatched: 3. This CDR3 is CASSLTDRAYGYTF. CDR3 DNA sequence: TGTGCCAGCAGCTTGACGGACAGGGCCTATGGCTACACCTTC.

The genes are TRBV14 and TRBJ2-7, with TRBD1 matching over 9 bases. V was pared by 1 base and J by 7 bases, with 11 bases of the junction left unmatched. Germline V gene sequence: CDR1 SGHDN, CDR2 FVKESK. The CDR3 loop spans 16 amino acids. Here the CDR3 reads CASSQVGADRGGEQYF. CDR3 nucleotides: TGTGCCAGCAGCCAAGTAGGGGCGGACAGGGGTGGAGAGCAGTACTTC.

The rearrangement joins TRBV30 to TRBJ2-1, with TRBD2 matching over 10 bases. From germline, CDR1 is GTSNPN and CDR2 SVGIG (reference sequence). J was trimmed by 0 bases and V by 5 bases; bases with no gene match: 7. CDR3 length equals 16 residues. This chain's CDR3 is CAWDRTSGSSYNEQFF. The CDR3 DNA follows: TGTGCCTGGGATAGGACTAGCGGTAGCTCCTACAATGAGCAGTTCTTC.

The rearrangement joins TRBV4-1 to TRBJ2-1; 11 nucleotides agree with TRBD2. This CDR3 is built from 17 residues. The V and J ends lost 1 base and 8 bases, in that order; junction bases with no gene match: 10. Per germline, CDR1 MGHRA and CDR2 YSYEKL. CDR3 nucleotide sequence: TGCGCCAGCAGCCAAGCCTGGACTAGCGGGCTCTATCATGAGCAGTTCTTC. Amino acids: CASSQAWTSGLYHEQFF.

The chain uses TRBV7-2 and TRBJ2-3; TRBD2 is a possible D gene (5 bases). The V end lost 1 base, the J end lost 4 bases, and 12 bases lay between the germline ends. The CDR3 is 15 amino acids. In germline, CDR1 is SGHTA, CDR2 FQGNSA. The CDR3 reads CASSLGRGYADTQYF. CDR3 coding DNA: TGTGCCAGCAGCTTAGGTCGGGGATACGCAGATACGCAGTATTTT.

The chain is built from TRBV7-6 and TRBJ2-7, with 7 bases aligning to TRBD2. Germline V gene lookup returns CDR1 SGHVS and CDR2 FNYEAQ. This CDR3 spans 16 amino acids. V gave up 0 bases and J gave up 3 bases; unmatched junction bases: 8. CDR3: CASSLASSGTRYEQYF. CDR3 bases: TGTGCCAGCAGCTTAGCGTCGAGCGGGACTCGCTACGAGCAGTACTTC.

The chain couples TRBV6-2 or TRBV6-3 to TRBJ2-3; TRBD1 aligns across 9 bases. CDR3 length: 16 amino acids. The V gene's germline CDR1 is MNHEY and CDR2 SVGEGT. V gave up 6 bases and J gave up 4 bases; unmatched junction bases: 11. Here the CDR3 DNA reads TGTGCCAGCAGCCAATGGGCCCGGACAGGGGCAGATACGCAGTATTTT. Translating it yields CASSQWARTGADTQYF.

The rearrangement joins TRBV16 to TRBJ2-7; no firm D call. The CDR3 has 13 amino acids. Germline CDR1 is KGHSY and CDR2 is FQNENV. The V and J ends lost 4 bases and 0 bases respectively, with 7 bases between them. The CDR3 here is CASSLSRSYEQYF. DNA for the CDR3: TGTGCCAGCAGCCTTAGTCGCTCCTACGAGCAGTACTTC.

The rearrangement links TRBV18 to TRBJ2-1; D may be TRBD1 (5 bases). The CDR3 sequence is 14 residues long. V lost 1 base, J lost 10 bases, and 14 bases lay in between. Germline V gene data show CDR1 as KGHSH and CDR2 as LQKENI. The CDR3 loop reads CASSPRGLSSEQFF. The CDR3 nucleotides are TGTGCCAGCTCACCACGGGGCCTCAGCAGCGAGCAGTTCTTC.

The J gene is TRBJ2-5, the V gene TRBV18; the match to TRBD1 covers 9 bases. Germline V gene sequence: CDR1 KGHSH, CDR2 LQKENI. The CDR3 is made up of 14 amino acids. With V trimmed by 4 bases and J by 5 bases, 5 bases remained unmatched. This CDR3 reads CASSLNRGRETQYF. As DNA, the CDR3 is TGTGCCAGCTCACTCAACAGGGGGCGCGAGACCCAGTACTTC. Together with reference TRBV18 and TRBJ2-5, the CDR3 gives the full variable domain: NAGVMQNPRHLVRRRGQEARLRCSPMKGHSHVYWYRQLPEEGLKFMVYLQKENIIDESGMPKERFSAEFPKEGPSILRIQQVVRGDSAAYFCASSLNRGRETQYFGPGTRLLVL.

This chain uses TRBV10-3 with TRBJ2-1; the match to TRBD2 covers 13 bases. The V segment lost 11 bases and the J segment 7 bases; nucleotides outside the gene matches: 5. Per the germline V gene, CDR1 is ENHRY and CDR2 is SYGVKD. This CDR3 contains 13 residues. The CDR3 coding sequence is TGTGCCGCCGGGACTAGCGGGGAAAATGAGCAGTTCTTC. This gives the protein CAAGTSGENEQFF.

To note about this clone: This CDR3 is also generated by other DNA sequences in the sample. The chain couples TRBV27 to TRBJ2-2; D gene ambiguous. Trimming shortened V by 2 bases and J by 3 bases, and 4 bases separated the two germline ends. The CDR3 is 13 amino acids. Germline CDR1 MNHEY, CDR2 SMNVEV (reference sequence). DNA for the CDR3: TGTGCCAGCAGTTTACGGTACACCGGGGAGCTGTTTTTT. It specifies CASSLRYTGELFF.

This clone was seen a few times. The chain recombines TRBV27 with TRBJ1-5; TRBD1 matches at 7 bases. The germline V gene has CDR1 MNHEY and CDR2 SMNVEV (reference sequence). Trimming at V came to 5 bases and at J to 2 bases, leaving 3 bases not matched to a gene. CDR3 length: 14 residues. CDR3 coding DNA: TGTGCCAGCAGTCGTACAGGGGGCAATCAGCCCCAGCATTTT. Protein product: CASSRTGGNQPQHF.

CDR3 DNA sequence: TGCGCCAGCAGCCAAGCAGGACTTAGCAATGAGCAGTTCTTC. Its protein product is CASSQAGLSNEQFF. The rearrangement joins TRBV4-3 to TRBJ2-1, with D maybe TRBD2 (5 bases). V lost 1 base and J 6 bases, leaving 10 bases between the germline ends. There are 14 residues in the CDR3. Germline CDR1 reads LGHNA; CDR2 reads YSLEER.

This chain connects TRBV18 to TRBJ1-2; 10 nucleotides agree with TRBD1. The CDR3 runs 15 residues. V lost 5 bases to trimming and J lost 3 bases; unmatched junction nucleotides: 6. Germline loops: CDR1 KGHSH, CDR2 LQKENI. The CDR3 is CASSILGQGDYGYTF. CDR3 nucleotide sequence: TGTGCCAGCTCAATCCTCGGACAGGGGGACTATGGCTACACCTTC.